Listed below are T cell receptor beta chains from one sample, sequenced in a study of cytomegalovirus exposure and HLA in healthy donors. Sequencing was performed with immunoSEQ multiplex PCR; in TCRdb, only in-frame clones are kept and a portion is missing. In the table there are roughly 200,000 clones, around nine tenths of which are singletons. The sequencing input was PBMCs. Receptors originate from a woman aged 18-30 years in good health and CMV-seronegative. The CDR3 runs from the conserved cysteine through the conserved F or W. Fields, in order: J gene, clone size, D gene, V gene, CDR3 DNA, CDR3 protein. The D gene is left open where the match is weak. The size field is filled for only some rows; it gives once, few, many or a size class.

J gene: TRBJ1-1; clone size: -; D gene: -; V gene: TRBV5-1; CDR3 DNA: TGCGCCAGCAGCTTGTATTCCGGGGTAGACACTGAAGCTTTCTTT; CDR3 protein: CASSLYSGVDTEAFF
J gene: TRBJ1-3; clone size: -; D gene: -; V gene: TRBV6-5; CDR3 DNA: TGTGCCAGCAGTGAAGCGCAGGACAGTTCCATATATTTT; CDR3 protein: CASSEAQDSSIYF
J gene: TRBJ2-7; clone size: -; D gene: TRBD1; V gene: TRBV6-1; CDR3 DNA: TGTGCCAGCAGTGGGACGAGTAGGGACAGTCCCTCCTACGAGCAGTACTTC; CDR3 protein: CASSGTSRDSPSYEQYF
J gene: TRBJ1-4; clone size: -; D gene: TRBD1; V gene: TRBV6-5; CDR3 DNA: TGTGCCAGCAGTTACGGACAGGCGGAAAAACTGTTTTTT; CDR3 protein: CASSYGQAEKLFF
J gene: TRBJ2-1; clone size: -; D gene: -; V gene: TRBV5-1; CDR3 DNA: TGCGCCAGCAGCTCGTTGACTATCCATGAGCAGTTCTTC; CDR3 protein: CASSSLTIHEQFF
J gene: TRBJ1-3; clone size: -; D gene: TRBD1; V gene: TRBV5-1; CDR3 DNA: TGCGCCAGCAGTCAGGCGACAGGGACTGGAAACACCATATATTTT; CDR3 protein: CASSQATGTGNTIYF
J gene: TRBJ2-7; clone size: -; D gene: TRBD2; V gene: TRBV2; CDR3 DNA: TGTGCCAGCGTCTGGCTAGCGGGATACGAGCAGTACTTC; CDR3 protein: CASVWLAGYEQYF
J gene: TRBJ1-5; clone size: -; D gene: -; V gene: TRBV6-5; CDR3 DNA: TGTGCCAGCAGTTACGGGGGGGAAGGCAATCAGCCCCAGCATTTT; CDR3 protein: CASSYGGEGNQPQHF
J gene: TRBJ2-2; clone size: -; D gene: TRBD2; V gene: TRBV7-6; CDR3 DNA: TGTGCCAGCAACCCCGGGGGGGCCGGGGAGCTGTTTTTT; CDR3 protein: CASNPGGAGELFF
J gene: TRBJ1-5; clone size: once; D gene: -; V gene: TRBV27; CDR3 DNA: TGTGCCAGCCGTACAACCTATGTCGTGGGGTTGGGGAGTCAGCCCCAGCATTTT; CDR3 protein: CASRTTYVVGLGSQPQHF
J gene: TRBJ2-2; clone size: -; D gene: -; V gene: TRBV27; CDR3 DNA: TGTGCCAGCAGTTTAGTAGATTCAGGCGGGGAGCTGTTTTTT; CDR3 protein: CASSLVDSGGELFF
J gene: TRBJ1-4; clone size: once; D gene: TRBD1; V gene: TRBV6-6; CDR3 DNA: TGTGCCAGCAGTTTCGGGGACAGCTATGAAAAACTGTTTTTT; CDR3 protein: CASSFGDSYEKLFF
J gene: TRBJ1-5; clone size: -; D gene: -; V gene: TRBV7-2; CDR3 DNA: TGTGCCAGCAGCTTACTGACCCGGGATCAGCCCCAGCATTTT; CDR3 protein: CASSLLTRDQPQHF
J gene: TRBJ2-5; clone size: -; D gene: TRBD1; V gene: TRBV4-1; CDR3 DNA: TGCGCCAGCAGCCAAACACAGGGGGGAGAGACCCAGTACTTC; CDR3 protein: CASSQTQGGETQYF
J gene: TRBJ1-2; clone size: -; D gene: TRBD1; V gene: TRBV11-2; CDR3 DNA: TGTGCCAGCAGCTTAGCTACAGGGGGGGGCCATGGCTACACCTTC; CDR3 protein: CASSLATGGGHGYTF
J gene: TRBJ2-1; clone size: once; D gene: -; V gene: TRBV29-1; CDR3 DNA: TGCAGCGTTGAGGTGGCAGTCTACAATGAGCAGTTCTTC; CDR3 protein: CSVEVAVYNEQFF
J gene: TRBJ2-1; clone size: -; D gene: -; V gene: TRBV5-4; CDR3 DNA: TGTGCCAGCAGCTTGCCCGGGGATAGTGCTTACAATGAGCAGTTCTTC; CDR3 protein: CASSLPGDSAYNEQFF
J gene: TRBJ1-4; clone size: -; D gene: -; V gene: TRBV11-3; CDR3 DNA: TGTGCCAGCAGCCAGAGCGGGGGTGAAAAACTGTTTTTT; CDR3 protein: CASSQSGGEKLFF
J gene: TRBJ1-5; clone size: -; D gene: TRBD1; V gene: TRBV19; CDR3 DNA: TGTGCCAGTAGGTGGGACAGGGGAGGGAATCAGCCCCAGCATTTT; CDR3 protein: CASRWDRGGNQPQHF
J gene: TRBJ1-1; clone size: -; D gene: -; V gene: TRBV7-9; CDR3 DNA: TGTTCCAGCAGCTTTACTGCGAACACTGAAGCTTTCTTT; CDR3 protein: CSSSFTANTEAFF
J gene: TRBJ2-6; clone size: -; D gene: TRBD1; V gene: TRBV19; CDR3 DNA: TGTGCCAGTAGTATGCCAGGGGGCTCTGGGGCCAACGTCCTGACTTTC; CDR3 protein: CASSMPGGSGANVLTF
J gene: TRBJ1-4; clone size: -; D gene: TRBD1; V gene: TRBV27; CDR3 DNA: TGTGCCAGCAGTTTGAACAGGGGGAATGAAAAACTGTTTTTT; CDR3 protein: CASSLNRGNEKLFF
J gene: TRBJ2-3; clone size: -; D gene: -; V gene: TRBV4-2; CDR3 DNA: TGTGCCAGCAGCAAAGGGGGCGGGGGTGCCAGCACAGATACGCAGTATTTT; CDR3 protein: CASSKGGGGASTDTQYF
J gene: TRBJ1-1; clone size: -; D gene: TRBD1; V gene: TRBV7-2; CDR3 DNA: TGTGCCAGCAGCTTAGTAACAGGGGGCCTGAACACTGAAGCTTTCTTT; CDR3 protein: CASSLVTGGLNTEAFF
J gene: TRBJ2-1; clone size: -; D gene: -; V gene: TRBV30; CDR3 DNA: TGTGCCTGGAGTCCCACCGCCGCGGGGCCCCAGTTCTTC; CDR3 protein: CAWSPTAAGPQFF
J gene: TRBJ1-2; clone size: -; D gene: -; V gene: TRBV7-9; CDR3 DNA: TGTGCCAGCAGCTCTGAACTATATGGCTACACCTTC; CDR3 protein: CASSSELYGYTF
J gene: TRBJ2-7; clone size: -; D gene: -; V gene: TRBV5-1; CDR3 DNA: TGCGCCAGCAGCATTAGCGGAAGCTCCTACGAGCAGTACTTC; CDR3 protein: CASSISGSSYEQYF
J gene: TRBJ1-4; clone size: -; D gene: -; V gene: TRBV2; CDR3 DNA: TGTGCCAGCAGGGCGGAAGTAAATGAAAAACTGTTTTTT; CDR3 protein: CASRAEVNEKLFF
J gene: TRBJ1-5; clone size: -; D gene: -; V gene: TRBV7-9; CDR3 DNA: TGTTCCAGCAGCTTAGACGAGGGTTCCCCAAATCAGCCCCAGCATTTT; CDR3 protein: CSSSLDEGSPNQPQHF
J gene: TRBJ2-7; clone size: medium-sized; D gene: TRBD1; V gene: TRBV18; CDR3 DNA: TGTGCCAGCTCACCTGAGAAACAGTGGACAGGGGGCGCAGGCGAGCAGTACTTC; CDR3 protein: CASSPEKQWTGGAGEQYF
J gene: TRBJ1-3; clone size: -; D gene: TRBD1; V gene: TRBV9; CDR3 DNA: TGTGCCAGCAGTCAGGGACAGGGTGCTGGAAACACCATATATTTT; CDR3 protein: CASSQGQGAGNTIYF
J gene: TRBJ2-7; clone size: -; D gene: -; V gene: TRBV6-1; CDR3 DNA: TGTGCCAGCAGTGGCCCGGGACATATACCCCCCTACGAGCAGTACTTC; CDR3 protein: CASSGPGHIPPYEQYF
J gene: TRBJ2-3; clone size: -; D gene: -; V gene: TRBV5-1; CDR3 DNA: TGCGCCAGCAGTTCCCCGTCCGGGAGTCTCACAGATACGCAGTATTTT; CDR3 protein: CASSSPSGSLTDTQYF
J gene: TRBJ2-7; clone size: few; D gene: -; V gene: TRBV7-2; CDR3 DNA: TGTGCCAGCAGCTTAGCTGGACTCGTTGGAACAGGGTTAATCTACGAGCAGTACTTC; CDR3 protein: CASSLAGLVGTGLIYEQYF
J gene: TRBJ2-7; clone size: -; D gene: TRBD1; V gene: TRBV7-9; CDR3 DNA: TGTGCCAGCAGCGACCCGAGGGACAGCCGCCAGCAGTACTTC; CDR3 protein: CASSDPRDSRQQYF
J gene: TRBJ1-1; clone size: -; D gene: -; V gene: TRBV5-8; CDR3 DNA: TGTGCCAGCAGCTTCAGGCAGGGGCACACTGAAGCTTTCTTT; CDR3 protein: CASSFRQGHTEAFF
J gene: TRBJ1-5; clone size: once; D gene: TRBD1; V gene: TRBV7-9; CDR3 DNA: TGTGCCAGCAGCCCCGGGACAGGGGGTTTCTTTAATCAGCCCCAGCATTTT; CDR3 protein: CASSPGTGGFFNQPQHF
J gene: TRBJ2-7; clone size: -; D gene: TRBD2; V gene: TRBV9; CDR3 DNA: TGTGCCAGCAGCGTAGACGGGACTAGCGCTTACGAGCAGTACTTC; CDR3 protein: CASSVDGTSAYEQYF
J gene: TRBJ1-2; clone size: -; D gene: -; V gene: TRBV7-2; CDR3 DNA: TGTGCCAGCAGCTTAACTTACGGAGGGACGGCGGCCACCTTC; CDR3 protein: CASSLTYGGTAATF
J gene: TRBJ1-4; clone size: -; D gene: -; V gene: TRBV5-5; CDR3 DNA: TGTGCCAGCAGCTCCAGGGGTTTTTCTAATGAAAAACTGTTTTTT; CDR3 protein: CASSSRGFSNEKLFF
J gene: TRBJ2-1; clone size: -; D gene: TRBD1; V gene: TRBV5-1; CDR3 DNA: TGCGCCAGCAGCGGGTGGTGGCAGGGGGCATATGAGCAGTTCTTC; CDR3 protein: CASSGWWQGAYEQFF
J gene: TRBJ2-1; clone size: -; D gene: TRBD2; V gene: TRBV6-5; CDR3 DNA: TGTGCCAGCAGTTACTCCGACCGACTAGCGGACAATGAGCAGTTCTTC; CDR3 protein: CASSYSDRLADNEQFF
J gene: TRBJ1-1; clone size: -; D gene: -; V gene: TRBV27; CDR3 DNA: TGTGCCAGCAGTTTTGAGGGCAGGTATAGCACTGAAGCTTTCTTT; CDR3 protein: CASSFEGRYSTEAFF
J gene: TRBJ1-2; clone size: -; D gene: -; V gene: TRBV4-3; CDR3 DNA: TGCGCCAGCAGCTTGCTAGGACAGCCGGGGTATGGCTACACCTTC; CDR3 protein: CASSLLGQPGYGYTF
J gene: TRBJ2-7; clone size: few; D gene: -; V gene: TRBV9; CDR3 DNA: TGTGCCAGCAGCCCTCGGCAGGGGCAAGGCGAGCAGTACTTC; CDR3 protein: CASSPRQGQGEQYF
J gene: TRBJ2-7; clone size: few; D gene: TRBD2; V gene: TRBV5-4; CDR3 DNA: TGTGCCAGCACCCTCGGGACTAGCCGCTCCTACGAGCAGTACTTC; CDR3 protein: CASTLGTSRSYEQYF
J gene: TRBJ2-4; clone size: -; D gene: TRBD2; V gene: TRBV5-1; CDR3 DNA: TGCGCCAGCAGCTTGCCCGTAGAAGCCCGGGGGGAACAATTAGCCAAAAACATTCAGTACTTC; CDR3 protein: CASSLPVEARGEQLAKNIQYF
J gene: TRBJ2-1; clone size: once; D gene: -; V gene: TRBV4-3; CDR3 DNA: TGCGCCAGCAGCCAAGAGGACAGAAATGAGCAGTTCTTC; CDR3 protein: CASSQEDRNEQFF
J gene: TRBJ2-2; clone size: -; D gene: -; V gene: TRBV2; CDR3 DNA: TGTGCCAGCAGAGCAACGGACATCACCGGGGAGCTGTTTTTT; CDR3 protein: CASRATDITGELFF
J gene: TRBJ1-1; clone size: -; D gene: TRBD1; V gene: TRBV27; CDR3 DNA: TGTGCCAGCAGTTTATGGGCAGGGGGGACTGAAGCTTTCTTT; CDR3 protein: CASSLWAGGTEAFF
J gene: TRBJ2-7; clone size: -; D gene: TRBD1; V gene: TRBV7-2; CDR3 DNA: TGTGCCAGCAGCTTAGGGACAGGGAATTACGAGCAGTACTTC; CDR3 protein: CASSLGTGNYEQYF
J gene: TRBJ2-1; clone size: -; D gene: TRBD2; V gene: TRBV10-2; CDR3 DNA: TGCGCCAGCAAGAAGACTAGCGGTTTTAATGAGCAGTTCTTC; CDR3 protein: CASKKTSGFNEQFF
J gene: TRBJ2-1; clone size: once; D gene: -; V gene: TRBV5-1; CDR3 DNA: TGCGCCAGCAGCTTCTCTATTAGCCGGTACAATGAGCAGTTCTTC; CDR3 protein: CASSFSISRYNEQFF
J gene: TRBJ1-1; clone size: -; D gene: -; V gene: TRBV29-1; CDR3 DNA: TGCAGCGTTGAAGAGGGCGGGTTGAACACTGAAGCTTTCTTT; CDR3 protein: CSVEEGGLNTEAFF
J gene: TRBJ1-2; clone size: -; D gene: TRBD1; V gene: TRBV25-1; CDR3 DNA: TGTGCCAGCAGTGAGCCGGGGACAGGGGGTCAGTATGGCTACACCTTC; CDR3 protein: CASSEPGTGGQYGYTF